What follows describes a single T cell receptor beta chain. Its specificity is not known. The same CDR3 arises from other DNA sequences in this sample as well. This entry belongs to a study of cytomegalovirus exposure and HLA in healthy donors. Background on the study: Per a later analysis, the roughly 680 first-cohort and more than 100 validation repertoires shared one platform. Study-wide findings and caveats: Three chains tied to CMV proved CMV antigen-specific in vitro. The dataset shows that most TCR sequences were rare, while some public TCRs occurred in many donors.

Method: immunoSEQ multiplex PCR; TCRdb's copy keeps in-frame clones and lacks some. The sample consists of fewer than 250,000 clones, over 80% of them appearing once. Sequencing was performed on PBMCs. This clonotype originated in a woman under 40 in good health and CMV-seropositive.

DNA for the CDR3: TGCGCCAGCAGCTTGGAAGGCAGTGAAGCTTTCTTT. This encodes CASSLEGSEAFF. V is TRBV5-1 and J is TRBJ1-1; no reliable D call. This CDR3 comprises 12 residues. Germline V CDR1 and CDR2: SGHRS, YFSETQ. Trimming removed 0 bases at V and 7 bases at J, with 7 bases between.